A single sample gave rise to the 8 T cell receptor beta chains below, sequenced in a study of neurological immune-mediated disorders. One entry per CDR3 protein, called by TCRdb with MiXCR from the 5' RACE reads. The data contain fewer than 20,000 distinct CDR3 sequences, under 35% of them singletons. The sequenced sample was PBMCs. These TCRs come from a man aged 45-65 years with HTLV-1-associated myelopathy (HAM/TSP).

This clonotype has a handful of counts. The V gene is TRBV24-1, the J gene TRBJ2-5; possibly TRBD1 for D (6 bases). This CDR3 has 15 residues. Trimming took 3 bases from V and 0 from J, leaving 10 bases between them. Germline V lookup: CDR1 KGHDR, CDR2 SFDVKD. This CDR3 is CATSDPDRYQETQYF. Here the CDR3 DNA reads TGTGCCACCAGTGATCCTGACAGGTACCAAGAGACCCAGTACTTC.

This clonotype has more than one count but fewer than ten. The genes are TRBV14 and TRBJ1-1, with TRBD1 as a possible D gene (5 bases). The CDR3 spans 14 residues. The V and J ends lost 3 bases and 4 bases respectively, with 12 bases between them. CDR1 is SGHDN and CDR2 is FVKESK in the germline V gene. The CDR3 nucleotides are TGTGCCAGCAGCCAGGACCCTGGGGGCACTGAAGCTTTCTTT. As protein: CASSQDPGGTEAFF.

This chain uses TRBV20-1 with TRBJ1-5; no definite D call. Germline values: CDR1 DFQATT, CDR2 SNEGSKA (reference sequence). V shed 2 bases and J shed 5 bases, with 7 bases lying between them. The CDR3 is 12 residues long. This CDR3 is CSARKVDQPQHF. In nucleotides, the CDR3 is TGCAGTGCTAGAAAGGTAGATCAGCCCCAGCATTTT.

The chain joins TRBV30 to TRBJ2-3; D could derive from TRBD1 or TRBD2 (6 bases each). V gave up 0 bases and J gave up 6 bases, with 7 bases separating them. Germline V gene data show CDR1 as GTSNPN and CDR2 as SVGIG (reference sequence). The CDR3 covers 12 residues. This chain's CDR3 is CAWSVGGDTQYF. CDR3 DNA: TGTGCCTGGAGTGTAGGGGGGGATACGCAGTATTTT.

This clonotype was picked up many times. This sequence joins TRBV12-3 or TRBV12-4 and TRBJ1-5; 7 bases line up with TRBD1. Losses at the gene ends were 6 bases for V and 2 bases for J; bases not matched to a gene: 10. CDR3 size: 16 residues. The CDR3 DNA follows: TGTGCCAGCAGGGACAGGTCAGGCTATGGCAATCAGCCCCAGCATTTT. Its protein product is CASRDRSGYGNQPQHF.

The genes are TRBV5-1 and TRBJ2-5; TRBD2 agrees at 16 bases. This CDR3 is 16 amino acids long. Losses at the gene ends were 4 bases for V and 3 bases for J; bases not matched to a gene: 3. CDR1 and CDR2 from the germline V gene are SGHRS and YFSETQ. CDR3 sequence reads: CASSPGTSGGEETQYF. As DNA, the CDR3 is TGCGCCAGCAGCCCCGGGACTAGCGGGGGGGAAGAGACCCAGTACTTC.

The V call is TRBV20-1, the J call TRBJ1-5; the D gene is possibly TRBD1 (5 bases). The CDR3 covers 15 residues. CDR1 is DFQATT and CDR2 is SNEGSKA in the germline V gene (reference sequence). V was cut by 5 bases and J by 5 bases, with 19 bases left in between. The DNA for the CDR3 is TGCAGTGCTCCCAGAATGGACACCCAACATCAGCCCCAGCATTTT. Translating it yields CSAPRMDTQHQPQHF.

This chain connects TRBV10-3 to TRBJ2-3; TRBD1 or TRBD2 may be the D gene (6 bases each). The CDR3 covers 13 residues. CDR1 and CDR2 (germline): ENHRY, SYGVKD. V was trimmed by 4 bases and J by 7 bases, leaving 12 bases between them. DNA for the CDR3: TGTGCCATCAGTGGAATAGGGGGGTATACGCAGTATTTT. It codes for CAISGIGGYTQYF.